Shown below are 23 T cell receptor beta chains from a single sample sequenced in a study of shared clonotypes between healthy human individuals (dated by TCRdb to about 2020). Receptors were amplified or captured by the immunoSEQ multiplex PCR assay. TCRdb took this table from immuneACCESS and kept in-frame rearrangements with V and J called. Such tables lack part of the clones; where checked against another copy, unresolved V genes explain under half of the gap, and the rest is unexplained. This sample holds some 1.5 million clones; approximately 96% were observed only once. Approximately 1% of the sample rests with the top ten. The sequenced sample was naive CD4+ T cells sorted from blood. Interpreted using the paper, the cell subset or site label stands for: CD45RA+ positively selected. Receptor source: a man aged 25 to 45 in good health.

The chain combines TRBV2 with TRBJ1-5; no firm D call. Germline V gene sequence: CDR1 SNHLY, CDR2 FYNNEI. Deletions cut 4 bases from V and 0 bases from J, with 16 bases between. The CDR3 runs to 17 residues. The CDR3 protein is CASSGSPGRSSNQPQHF. The CDR3 bases are TGTGCCAGCAGTGGGTCCCCGGGGAGGAGTAGCAATCAGCCCCAGCATTTT.

The count of this clone is one. The V gene is TRBV18, the J gene TRBJ1-4; no clear D gene. The CDR3 spans 13 residues. Germline CDR1 reads KGHSH; CDR2 reads LQKENI. The germline V and J ends were trimmed by 8 bases and 8 bases, with 15 bases remaining between them. For the CDR3, the DNA is TGTGCCAGCCGAGAGCTGGACGCGGAAAAACTGTTTTTT. This translates into CASRELDAEKLFF.

The chain couples TRBV7-2 to TRBJ2-7; D remains ambiguous. Trimming left V 2 bases short and J 0 bases short, with 8 bases between. Per the germline V gene, CDR1 is SGHTA and CDR2 is FQGNSA. The CDR3 consists of 14 residues. The CDR3 is CASSLRWDSYEQYF. CDR3 nucleotides: TGTGCCAGCAGCTTAAGGTGGGACTCCTACGAGCAGTACTTC.

The gene calls are TRBV29-1 and TRBJ2-1; TRBD1 aligns across 8 bases. Germline V gene data show CDR1 as SQVTM and CDR2 as ANQGSEA. This CDR3 spans 12 amino acids. Trimming at V came to 7 bases and at J to 7 bases, leaving 6 bases not matched to a gene. The CDR3 loop is CSGKTGGNEQFF. As DNA, the CDR3 is TGCAGCGGGAAAACAGGGGGTAATGAGCAGTTCTTC.

The chain recombines TRBV21-1 with TRBJ2-7; whether TRBD1, the table's D call, matches the DNA was not checked. TRBV21-1 is shown as a pseudogene. The CDR3 runs 14 residues. The CDR3 DNA reads as TGTGCCAGCAGGAACAGGGGGCCACCTTACGAGCAGTACTTC. This translates into CASRNRGPPYEQYF.

The V and J genes are TRBV7-9 and TRBJ2-7, with 8 nucleotides matching TRBD1. Germline V gene data show CDR1 as SEHNR and CDR2 as FQNEAQ (reference sequence). The CDR3 consists of 13 residues. V was pared by 1 base and J by 6 bases, with 2 bases of the junction left unmatched. This CDR3 reads CASSLDDRGEQYF. The CDR3 bases are TGTGCCAGCAGCTTAGATGACAGGGGCGAGCAGTACTTC.

The chain has TRBV6-5 and TRBJ1-5; 7 bases fit TRBD1. Germline CDR1 reads MNHEY; CDR2 reads SVGAGI. CDR3 length equals 15 residues. With V trimmed by 6 bases and J by 5 bases, 10 bases remained unmatched. The CDR3 protein is CASSRKTGRDQPQHF. As DNA, the CDR3 is TGTGCCAGCAGCCGAAAGACAGGGAGAGATCAGCCCCAGCATTTT.

The rearrangement joins TRBV27 to TRBJ1-2; 7 nucleotides align to TRBD1. The J segment lost 7 bases and the V segment lost 6 bases, leaving 5 bases of the junction unmatched. The CDR3 loop spans 12 amino acids. The germline CDR1 and CDR2 sequences are MNHEY and SMNVEV (reference sequence). This chain's CDR3 is CASRQGGGGYTF. The CDR3 DNA reads TGTGCCAGCAGGCAAGGGGGCGGTGGCTACACCTTC.

The chain carries TRBV5-5 and TRBJ2-1; the D gene is possibly TRBD2 (6 bases). The V gene lost 4 bases and the J gene lost 0 bases, with 14 bases spanning the gap. The CDR3 loop spans 16 amino acids. CDR1 is SGHKS, CDR2 YYEKEE, per germline (reference sequence). In DNA form, the CDR3 reads TGTGCCAGCAGCGTCCGACCGGGACTCTCCTACAATGAGCAGTTCTTC. Its translation is CASSVRPGLSYNEQFF. Complete variable domain (other parts from reference TRBV5-5 and TRBJ2-1): DAGVTQSPTHLIKTRGQQVTLRCSPISGHKSVSWYQQVLGQGPQFIFQYYEKEERGRGNFPDRFSARQFPNYSSELNVNALLLGDSALYLCASSVRPGLSYNEQFFGPGTRLTVL.

The CDR3 sequence: CASNRDSTRRYEKLFF. The CDR3 coding sequence is TGTGCCAGCAACCGGGACTCTACCCGTCGGTATGAAAAACTGTTTTTT. The chain couples TRBV21-1 to TRBJ1-4. TRBV21-1 is labeled a pseudogene. The CDR3 is 16 residues long.

The chain recombines TRBV2 with TRBJ2-3, with D possibly matching TRBD1 (5 bases). Per germline, CDR1 SNHLY and CDR2 FYNNEI. V lost 4 bases, J lost 4 bases, and 9 bases lay in between. The CDR3 totals 13 residues. CDR3 loop: CASSVQGPDTQYF. The CDR3, as DNA: TGTGCCAGCAGTGTCCAGGGCCCAGATACGCAGTATTTT.

The CDR3 reads CASSWAGTEDGTQYF. CDR3 nucleotide sequence: TGCGCCAGCAGCTGGGCCGGGACAGAAGACGGGACCCAGTACTTC. The chain combines TRBV5-1 with TRBJ2-5, with 7 nucleotides matching TRBD1. V shed 3 bases, J shed 7 bases, and the junction held 12 bases outside the gene matches. Looked up from germline, CDR1 is SGHRS and CDR2 is YFSETQ. CDR3 length: 15 amino acids.

This chain links TRBV6-6 with TRBJ1-5; possibly TRBD1 for D (6 bases). Germline assignment: CDR1 MNHNY and CDR2 SVGAGI (reference sequence). The CDR3 extends over 16 amino acids. V was shortened by 7 bases and J by 0 bases, with 16 bases between the two germline ends. The CDR3 reads CASNPTGGSSNQPQHF. The CDR3 DNA follows: TGTGCCAGCAATCCTACGGGGGGCAGTAGCAATCAGCCCCAGCATTTT.

This chain uses TRBV9 with TRBJ1-4; 8 bases fit TRBD1. The V gene end was trimmed by 1 base and the J gene end by 5 bases; junction bases not matched to a gene: 4. The V gene's germline CDR1 is SGDLS and CDR2 YYNGEE. This CDR3 has 15 residues. The CDR3 region is CASSVPRTGNEKLFF. The CDR3 DNA reads TGTGCCAGCAGCGTACCTAGGACAGGGAATGAAAAACTGTTTTTT.

This chain uses TRBV30 with TRBJ2-1; 8 nucleotides agree with TRBD2. The CDR3 runs to 15 residues. From germline, CDR1 is GTSNPN and CDR2 SVGIG (reference sequence). V was clipped by 2 bases and J by 0 bases; unmatched bases: 3. CDR3 loop: CAWSPSGSSYNEQFF. CDR3 DNA: TGTGCCTGGAGTCCCAGCGGGAGCTCCTACAATGAGCAGTTCTTC. Full variable domain (missing parts from reference TRBV30 and TRBJ2-1): SQTIHQWPATLVQPVGSPLSLECTVEGTSNPNLYWYRQAAGRGLQLLFYSVGIGQISSEVPQNLSASRPQDRQFILSSKKLLLSDSGFYLCAWSPSGSSYNEQFFGPGTRLTVL.

V gene TRBV12-5 combines with J gene TRBJ2-5; 13 nucleotides line up with TRBD2. The J segment lost 5 bases and the V segment lost 0 bases, leaving 15 bases of the junction unmatched. Looked up from germline, CDR1 is LGHNT and CDR2 is FRNRAP. This CDR3 contains 20 residues. The CDR3 loop is CASGLVQSGGLAGIRETQYF. Written as DNA, the CDR3 is TGTGCTAGTGGTTTGGTACAATCGGGGGGACTAGCGGGAATCCGGGAGACCCAGTACTTC.

The chain combines TRBV15 with TRBJ2-1; TRBD1 or TRBD2 may be the D gene (5 bases each). Germline V gives CDR1 LNHNV, CDR2 YYDKDF (reference sequence). The CDR3 totals 17 residues. The ends were cut back, 5 bases at V and 2 bases at J, with 19 bases in the middle. This chain's CDR3 is CATSGHSEATAYNEQFF. The CDR3 coding sequence is TGTGCCACCAGCGGACATTCGGAGGCAACGGCCTACAATGAGCAGTTCTTC.

The rearrangement joins TRBV27 to TRBJ2-7; 11 positions agree with TRBD2. The CDR3 consists of 17 residues. Looked up from germline, CDR1 is MNHEY and CDR2 is SMNVEV (reference sequence). V lost 7 bases, J lost 0 bases, and 11 bases stayed unmatched. The CDR3 coding sequence is TGTGCCAGCACAGGGGCTAGCGGGAGGCGAAGCTCCTACGAGCAGTACTTC. It encodes CASTGASGRRSSYEQYF.

The J gene is TRBJ2-2, the V gene TRBV7-9; D not resolved. Germline V lookup: CDR1 SEHNR, CDR2 FQNEAQ (reference sequence). With 1 base removed from V and 6 bases from J, the gap between germline ends came to 6 bases. The CDR3 loop spans 13 amino acids. As DNA, the CDR3 is TGTGCCAGCAGCTTAGTGGTCTCCGGGGAGCTGTTTTTT. This translates into CASSLVVSGELFF. Supplemented by reference TRBV7-9 and TRBJ2-2, the full variable domain reads DTGVSQNPRHKITKRGQNVTFRCDPISEHNRLYWYRQTLGQGPEFLTYFQNEAQLEKSRLLSDRFSAERPKGSFSTLEIQRTEQGDSAMYLCASSLVVSGELFFGEGSRLTVL.

This clone came up once. The rearrangement uses TRBV5-6 and TRBJ2-7, with 10 bases aligning to TRBD1. The CDR3 is 16 residues long. From germline, CDR1 is SGHDT and CDR2 YYEEEE. V dropped 1 base and J dropped 1; count of bases not matched to a gene: 5. The chain's CDR3 is CASSLYDRGHSYEQYF. The DNA for the CDR3 is TGTGCCAGCAGCTTGTACGACAGGGGGCATTCCTACGAGCAGTACTTC.

The rearrangement links TRBV5-5 to TRBJ1-5, with D possibly TRBD1 on 6 matching bases. V was pared by 2 bases and J by 0 bases, with 9 bases between. The CDR3 has 15 amino acids. Germline V lookup: CDR1 SGHKS, CDR2 YYEKEE (reference sequence). The DNA of the CDR3 is TGTGCCAGCAGCTTAGGACAGTATAGCAATCAGCCCCAGCATTTT. Its protein is CASSLGQYSNQPQHF. The full variable domain, completed using reference TRBV5-5 and TRBJ1-5, is DAGVTQSPTHLIKTRGQQVTLRCSPISGHKSVSWYQQVLGQGPQFIFQYYEKEERGRGNFPDRFSARQFPNYSSELNVNALLLGDSALYLCASSLGQYSNQPQHFGDGTRLSIL.

DNA of the CDR3: TGCGCCAGCAGTGCCGGGACTAGCGGGAGTGTTAGCGCAGATACGCAGTATTTT. Amino acids: CASSAGTSGSVSADTQYF. The chain couples TRBV5-1 to TRBJ2-3; 14 positions agree with TRBD2. The CDR3 runs 18 residues. Germline CDR1 reads SGHRS; CDR2 reads YFSETQ. V gave up 5 bases and J gave up 4 bases; unmatched junction bases: 12.

The V gene is TRBV6-5, the J gene TRBJ1-2, with 8 bases that match TRBD1. The V gene's germline CDR1 is MNHEY and CDR2 SVGAGI. The junction had 4 bases not matched to a gene; V was cut back by 6 bases and J by 4 bases. CDR3 length equals 13 residues. The CDR3 DNA sequence: TGTGCCAGCAGGAATGGACAGGGCTATGGCTACACCTTC. Translating it yields CASRNGQGYGYTF.